This paragraph reports one TCR beta chain. This entry is derived from a study of blood T cell repertoires in COVID-19. About the study: Nucleic acid was either cDNA or gDNA, and it came from T cells, B-cell-depleted T cells, or PBMCs.

TCRdb's copy holds only in-frame clones and misses some; the assay was immunoSEQ multiplex PCR. The table shows about 26,000 clones, with 60% to 70% occurring only once. The CDR3 is 16 residues long. Germline trimming cut 2 bases from V and 4 bases from J; bases unmatched to any gene: 7. Germline assignment: CDR1 SGHRS and CDR2 YFSETQ. The sequenced sample consisted of peripheral blood. This sequence originates from a man in his fifties or sixties with active or convalescent COVID-19. The V gene is TRBV5-1, the J gene TRBJ2-5, with TRBD2 identical over 11 bases. The CDR3: CASSFGSGGAGETQYF. CDR3 DNA sequence: TGCGCCAGCAGCTTCGGTAGCGGGGGGGCTGGAGAGACCCAGTACTTC.